This T cell receptor (beta chain) was sequenced in a study of T cell repertoires in cytomegalovirus infection. Study-level background: Recently identified HLA-C-restricted CMV epitopes were among the peptides used. CMV infection together with matching HLA type was indicated by public TCR beta signatures.

Germline V gene sequence: CDR1 MNHEY, CDR2 SVGAGI. This CDR3 comprises 15 residues. Trimming shortened V by 0 bases and J by 5 bases, and 12 bases separated the two germline ends. TCRdb re-called the reads with MiXCR, one entry per CDR3 protein. This sample carries roughly 700,000 distinct CDR3 sequences, about 33% of them seen once, and the ten largest clones take 15% to 20%. On this clonotype itself: As yet, its antigen is unknown.

The study, taken as a whole, reports: HLA-C-restricted TCR beta clonotypes specific for CMV led the ex vivo response. CMV carriers having the relevant HLA were flagged by cumulative public TCR beta family frequency.

The rearrangement uses TRBV6-5 and TRBJ2-3, with a tentative D call TRBD1 (5 bases). The sample here was cultured PBMCs, taken from culture after CMV antigen stimulation. This clonotype was sampled from a human donor in good health (CMV status not recorded). Some clones in this sample may be carry-over from other donors' samples. The CDR3 DNA reads TGTGCCAGCAGTTACTCGCCGCAAAGGGGAGATACGCAGTATTTT. It specifies CASSYSPQRGDTQYF.